The clone carrying this TCR beta chain was seen just once. The sample belongs to a study of cytomegalovirus exposure and HLA in healthy donors. Across the whole study: Early on, a data release was issued that held roughly 80 million unique TCRs from HLA-typed donors.

PCR was performed using 60 Vbeta and 13 Jbeta primers. Method: immunoSEQ multiplex PCR; TCRdb's copy keeps in-frame clones and lacks some. The table has 100,000 or so clones, 60% to 75% seen once. In nominal health when sampled, donors likely had unrecorded immune exposures nonetheless. Germline-derived CDR1 and CDR2 are KGHSH and LQKENI. This CDR3 spans 13 amino acids. The ends lost 4 bases at V and 5 bases at J; junction bases unmatched: 1. This chain uses TRBV18 with TRBJ1-5; 8 bases are shared with TRBD1. The sequence derives from a woman aged 40 to 50 in good health and CMV-seronegative. The material sequenced was PBMCs. CDR3 nucleotide sequence: TGTGCCAGCTCACTACAGGGGGATCAGCCCCAGCATTTT. Its protein product is CASSLQGDQPQHF.